A single sample gave rise to the 30 T cell receptor beta chains below, sequenced in a study of T cell repertoires in cytomegalovirus infection (dated by TCRdb to about 2019). The treatment or condition label here, explained by the study, means: in vitro stimulation with specific CMV peptide epitopes to enrich CMV-specific T cells. The antigens for these receptors are not known. The listed sequencing device is Illumina HiSeq 1500. TCRdb redid the processing of the public reads, applying fastp at Q25 and MiXCR, and retained in-frame beta chains. Merged by CDR3 protein, the rows form single entries marked with the most common genes and DNA. The sample table lists hundreds of thousands of distinct CDR3 sequences, roughly a third of them with a count of one. About 17% of the sample belongs to the ten largest clones. Sequencing was performed on cultured PBMCs, taken from culture after CMV antigen stimulation. These TCRs come from a human donor in good health (CMV status not recorded). Some clones in this sample may be carry-over from other donors' samples.

This clonotype was seen ten or more times. J is TRBJ2-1 and V is TRBV7-2; 7 nucleotides agree with TRBD2. The V gene end was trimmed by 4 bases and the J gene end by 3 bases; junction bases not matched to a gene: 18. The CDR3 consists of 19 residues. CDR1 and CDR2 from the germline V gene are SGHTA and FQGNSA. DNA for the CDR3: TGTGCCAGCAGCTCACCCTCGGGGCTAGGCGGGGGAAACTACAATGAGCAGTTCTTC. Its protein is CASSSPSGLGGGNYNEQFF.

CDR3 residues: CATSGTGGGTEAFF. CDR3 in DNA: TGTGCCACCAGTGGAACAGGGGGGGGCACTGAAGCTTTCTTT. The chain combines TRBV24-1 with TRBJ1-1, with 8 bases matching TRBD1. CDR1 is KGHDR, CDR2 SFDVKD, per germline. The CDR3 runs 14 residues. The junction had 5 bases not matched to a gene; V was cut back by 5 bases and J by 4 bases.

In regard to this clonotype: The CDR3 ends on some other residue instead of the conserved phenylalanine or tryptophan, so this is likely a read error. The DNA is omitted, as the CDR3 cannot be located on it reliably, and the CDR3 follows TCRdb's listing. The CDR3 spells CASSLVGLAAFYNEQCL. The chain has TRBV7-9 and TRBJ2-1; the listed D gene, TRBD2, was not tested against the DNA. Germline V gene data show CDR1 as SEHNR and CDR2 as FQNEAQ (reference sequence). The CDR3 region is 17 residues in length, termini included.

This clonotype was detected only a few times. J is TRBJ2-2 and V is TRBV11-1, with TRBD2 as a possible D gene (5 bases). This CDR3 has 17 residues. Germline CDR1 SGHAT, CDR2 FQDESV (reference sequence). V was clipped by 7 bases and J by 8 bases, with 26 bases between them. CDR3 coding DNA: TGTGCCAGCACCTCATCAAGTATGACCCATCGGGAAGGGGAGCTGTTTTTT. It codes for CASTSSSMTHREGELFF.

The CDR3 DNA reads TGTGCCAGCAGCATCTCTAGGACAGTGGGGTTCCAGTACGTC. Encoded protein: CASSISRTVGFQYV. The chain carries TRBV7-2 and TRBJ2-7; D may be TRBD1 (6 bases). Trimming took off 5 bases at V and 10 bases at J, with 21 bases between the two ends. The germline gives CDR1 SGHTA, CDR2 FQGNSA. This CDR3 is built from 14 residues.

The rearrangement joins TRBV5-1 to TRBJ2-1; D is tentatively TRBD1 or TRBD2 (6 bases each). There are 15 residues in the CDR3. Germline V gene sequence: CDR1 SGHRS, CDR2 YFSETQ. Between the trimmed V and J ends, which lost 0 bases and 8 bases, there was a span of 15 bases. The CDR3 loop reads CASSLGRGPGHEQFF. For the CDR3, the DNA is TGCGCCAGCAGCTTGGGCCGGGGGCCTGGGCATGAGCAGTTCTTC.

The chain recombines TRBV20-1 with TRBJ2-7, with unresolved D. Germline-derived CDR1 and CDR2 are DFQATT and SNEGSKA (reference sequence). Trimming shortened V by 5 bases and J by 6 bases, and 11 bases separated the two germline ends. There are 11 residues in the CDR3. DNA for the CDR3: TGCAGTGCTTACTTCAGCCCCGAGCAGTACTTC. Its protein is CSAYFSPEQYF.

At least ten counts were recorded for this clonotype. This chain joins TRBV7-2 and TRBJ2-3; 10 positions agree with TRBD2. This CDR3 is built from 17 residues. The germline V gene has CDR1 SGHTA and CDR2 FQGNSA. With 0 bases clipped from V and 1 base from J, the junction kept 4 bases outside the gene matches. CDR3 coding DNA: TGTGCCAGCAGCTTAGCCCCTAGCGGGAGTGGCACAGATACGCAGTATTTT. It encodes CASSLAPSGSGTDTQYF.

V usage is TRBV12-3 or TRBV12-4 and J usage is TRBJ2-7; D remains ambiguous. CDR3 length: 13 residues. The V end was cut by 1 base, the J end by 4 bases, with 8 bases between. This CDR3 is CASSLDLAYEQYV. The DNA for the CDR3 is TGTGCCAGCAGTTTAGATTTGGCTTACGAGCAGTACGTC.

The CDR3 region is CASSVGLAKVEYF. CDR3 DNA sequence: TGTGCCAGCAGCGTCGGACTAGCGAAGGTCGAGTACTTC. J is TRBJ2-7 and V is TRBV7-9; 9 nucleotides match TRBD2. The length of the CDR3 is 13 residues. V shed 5 bases and J 11 bases; nucleotides not matched to a gene: 10. Per the germline V gene, CDR1 is SEHNR and CDR2 is FQNEAQ (reference sequence).

The genes are TRBV7-9 and TRBJ1-3, with TRBD1 matching over 7 bases. The CDR3 consists of 19 residues. Germline values: CDR1 SEHNR, CDR2 FQNEAQ (reference sequence). Trimming at V came to 1 base and at J to 4 bases, leaving 16 bases not matched to a gene. CDR3 DNA sequence: TGTGCCAGCAGCTTAGGAAAACCTACAGGGGAACCTGCCGGAAACACCATATATTTT. Protein: CASSLGKPTGEPAGNTIYF.

This clonotype was recorded at least ten times. The chain has TRBV7-8 and TRBJ2-2; the match to TRBD1 covers 7 bases. CDR1 is SGHVS, CDR2 FQNEAQ, per germline. The CDR3 has 16 amino acids. With V trimmed by 4 bases and J by 1 base, 6 bases remained unmatched. In DNA form, the CDR3 reads TGTGCCAGCAGCTCACTGAGGACAGGGAACACCGGGGAGCTGTTTTTT. Encoded protein: CASSSLRTGNTGELFF.

This clonotype came up many times. The CDR3 nucleotides are TGTGCCAGCAGTTGGATCGCAGGGGGCACTAATGAAAAACTGTTTTTT. Amino acid sequence: CASSWIAGGTNEKLFF. The V call is TRBV28, the J call TRBJ1-4; 8 nucleotides match TRBD1. With 4 bases clipped from V and 2 bases from J, the junction kept 6 bases outside the gene matches. This CDR3 contains 16 residues. Germline V gene sequence: CDR1 MDHEN, CDR2 SYDVKM.

V usage is TRBV20-1 and J usage is TRBJ2-3; 8 bases agree with TRBD2. V was pared by 0 bases and J by 1 base, with 3 bases of the junction left unmatched. Germline V gene sequence: CDR1 DFQATT, CDR2 SNEGSKA (reference sequence). This CDR3 comprises 15 residues. The chain's CDR3 is CSARDARGGTDTQYF. CDR3 nucleotide sequence: TGCAGTGCTAGAGATGCGCGGGGGGGCACAGATACGCAGTATTTT.

In this sample, this clonotype turned up a few times. This chain links TRBV12-3 or TRBV12-4 with TRBJ2-3; 8 positions agree with TRBD2. The CDR3 has 17 amino acids. J was trimmed by 0 bases and V by 5 bases; bases with no gene match: 10. DNA of the CDR3: TGTGCCAGCAGTGCGCCCTGGACTAGCCTTAGCACAGATACGCAGTATTTT. Translating gives CASSAPWTSLSTDTQYF.

The chain combines TRBV6-2 or TRBV6-3 with TRBJ2-7; 15 bases agree with TRBD2. V shed 5 bases, J shed 4 bases, and the junction held 9 bases outside the gene matches. This CDR3 has 17 residues. CDR1 MNHEY and CDR2 SVGEGT come from the germline V gene. The DNA for the CDR3 is TGTGCCAGCAGTAGGACTAGCGGGAGGGACGTGTCTTACGAGCAGTACTTC. It encodes CASSRTSGRDVSYEQYF.

V is TRBV4-3 and J is TRBJ1-2; 8 bases are shared with TRBD1. The CDR3 is 15 amino acids. Germline lookup yields CDR1 LGHNA and CDR2 YSLEER. J lost 4 bases, V lost 0 bases, and 4 bases had no gene match. The CDR3 DNA is TGCGCCAGCAGCCAAGATAGGGACAGGCCCTATGGCTACACCTTC. The encoded protein is CASSQDRDRPYGYTF.

This clonotype appeared a few times. The genes are TRBV7-2 and TRBJ2-5, with 11 nucleotides matching TRBD2. Germline CDR1 reads SGHTA; CDR2 reads FQGNSA. The V segment lost 5 bases and the J segment 5 bases; nucleotides outside the gene matches: 10. This CDR3 has 16 amino acids. The CDR3 is CASSPGLAGPVETQYF. In nucleotides, the CDR3 is TGTGCCAGCAGCCCAGGACTAGCGGGCCCTGTGGAGACCCAGTACTTC.

The chain uses TRBV20-1 and TRBJ2-3; D assignment may be TRBD1 or TRBD2 (6 bases each). The CDR3 consists of 14 residues. Germline assignment: CDR1 DFQATT and CDR2 SNEGSKA (reference sequence). The V end was cut by 6 bases, the J end by 4 bases, with 17 bases between. CDR3 in DNA: TGCAGTGCCCCAGATGACGGGGGCGCAGATACGCAGTATTTT. Residues: CSAPDDGGADTQYF.

CDR3 DNA sequence: TGTGCCAGCAGGGGGGGGGGGATCGAGCAGTACTTC. This encodes CASRGGGIEQYF. This chain uses TRBV7-8 with TRBJ2-7; TRBD2 aligns across 7 bases. Germline V lookup: CDR1 SGHVS, CDR2 FQNEAQ. The length of the CDR3 is 12 residues. V lost 6 bases to trimming and J lost 6 bases; unmatched junction nucleotides: 5. Full variable domain (rest looked up from reference TRBV7-8 and TRBJ2-7): GAGVSQSPRYKVAKRGQDVALRCDPISGHVSLFWYQQALGQGPEFLTYFQNEAQLDKSGLPSDRFFAERPEGSVSTLKIQRTQQEDSAVYLCASRGGGIEQYFGPGTRLTVT.

J is TRBJ1-5 and V is TRBV10-2; 7 bases fit TRBD1. This CDR3 is built from 15 residues. The trim removed 10 bases at V and 4 bases at J, leaving 13 bases unmatched. The V gene's germline CDR1 is WSHSY and CDR2 SAAADI. CDR3 in DNA: TGCGCCACCCCACCCCCGGACAGGCCTAATCAGCCCCAGCATTTT. It specifies CATPPPDRPNQPQHF.

J is TRBJ2-5 and V is TRBV7-2; 9 nucleotides match TRBD2. The CDR3 extends over 16 amino acids. Germline loops: CDR1 SGHTA, CDR2 FQGNSA. V was pared by 1 base and J by 0 bases, with 3 bases of the junction left unmatched. The CDR3 nucleotides are TGTGCCAGCAGCTTAGTTCTAGCGGGACACCAAGAGACCCAGTACTTC. Amino acids: CASSLVLAGHQETQYF.

The CDR3 DNA reads as TGTGCCAGCAGTGAATCAGCGGGAGAGTTCTACGAGCAGTACTTC. Amino acids: CASSESAGEFYEQYF. V is TRBV25-1 and J is TRBJ2-7, with 8 bases aligning to TRBD2. This CDR3 contains 15 residues. The V and J ends lost 1 base and 3 bases, in that order; junction bases with no gene match: 5. Germline-derived CDR1 and CDR2 are MGHDK and SYGVNS.

This clonotype has only a few counts. V is TRBV7-2 and J is TRBJ2-7, with D possibly being TRBD1 or TRBD2 (6 bases each). The V gene lost 10 bases and the J gene lost 4 bases, with 17 bases spanning the gap. This CDR3 is 13 amino acids long. The V gene's germline CDR1 is SGHTA and CDR2 FQGNSA. Written as DNA, the CDR3 is TGTGCCACCGGGGGCGGGGAGGTGTACGAGCAGTACTTC. Amino acid sequence: CATGGGEVYEQYF.

This chain connects TRBV12-3 or TRBV12-4 to TRBJ2-7, with D uncertain. Trimming shortened V by 5 bases and J by 9 bases, and 11 bases separated the two germline ends. The CDR3 is 11 amino acids. The CDR3 sequence: CASSQGPWQYF. CDR3 DNA sequence: TGTGCCAGCAGTCAAGGACCTTGGCAGTACTTC.

The table lists this clonotype with a few counts. V usage is TRBV7-6 and J usage is TRBJ1-6; D unclear. CDR1 SGHVS and CDR2 FNYEAQ come from the germline V gene. The CDR3 is 14 amino acids. The V end lost 1 base, the J end lost 5 bases, and 6 bases lay between the germline ends. CDR3 nucleotides: TGTGCCAGCAGCTTAGGGCGGAATAATTCACCCCTCCACTTT. As protein: CASSLGRNNSPLHF.

J is TRBJ1-1 and V is TRBV6-1; no firm D call. Trimming left V 5 bases short and J 4 bases short, with 17 bases between. This CDR3 has 15 amino acids. Germline loops: CDR1 MNHNS, CDR2 SASEGT. CDR3 in DNA: TGTGCCAGCAGTTTTAGGGCCCTTAGCGGCACTGAAGCTTTCTTT. This gives the protein CASSFRALSGTEAFF.

The chain recombines TRBV20-1 with TRBJ1-3; D is unresolved. Germline V lookup: CDR1 DFQATT, CDR2 SNEGSKA (reference sequence). Deletions cut 5 bases from V and 0 bases from J, with 8 bases between. The CDR3 is made up of 13 amino acids. CDR3 bases: TGCAGTGCTCCAGAAGACTCTGGAAACACCATATATTTT. Its translation: CSAPEDSGNTIYF.

The genes are TRBV6-2 or TRBV6-3 and TRBJ2-7, with D perhaps assigned TRBD1 or TRBD2 (5 bases each). The ends were cut back, 5 bases at V and 6 bases at J, with 11 bases in the middle. The CDR3 contains 12 residues. Per germline, CDR1 MNHEY and CDR2 SVGEGT. The CDR3 DNA reads TGTGCCAGCAGTCAGGGACCAACCGAGCAGTACTTC. Its protein is CASSQGPTEQYF.

This clonotype occurred a few times. The rearrangement uses TRBV19 and TRBJ1-2, with 7 bases lining up with TRBD1. With V trimmed by 8 bases and J by 3 bases, 3 bases remained unmatched. This CDR3 spans 12 amino acids. CDR1 LNHDA and CDR2 SQIVND come from the germline V gene (reference sequence). The CDR3: CASGDRDYGYTF. The CDR3 bases are TGTGCCAGTGGCGACAGGGACTATGGCTACACCTTC.